This record concerns one TCR beta chain sequence. What it binds is not known. The record originates from a study of post-analysis software for immune sequencing data. Unique molecular identifiers were present in the TCR beta cDNA libraries. MiXCR, applied by TCRdb to the PCR reads, yields one record per CDR3 protein. This sample yields roughly 150,000 distinct CDR3 sequences, of which under 40% are seen a single time; under 30% belongs to the top ten. Study outcomes and limitations: Patients had higher frequencies than controls of roughly five TRBV segments, including TRBV5-6, TRBV5-1 and TRBV20-1.

Trimming left V 6 bases short and J 6 bases short, with 17 bases between. CDR3 length: 13 amino acids. CDR1 is SQVTM, CDR2 ANQGSEA, per germline. Sample: blood, taken after autologous hematopoietic stem cell transplantation. The receptor was isolated from a girl aged 5 to 17 with multiple sclerosis. The chain recombines TRBV29-1 with TRBJ1-1, with D maybe TRBD1 (5 bases). The CDR3 loop reads CSVMFQGGSEAFF. The CDR3 bases are TGCAGCGTCATGTTCCAGGGAGGCTCTGAAGCTTTCTTT.